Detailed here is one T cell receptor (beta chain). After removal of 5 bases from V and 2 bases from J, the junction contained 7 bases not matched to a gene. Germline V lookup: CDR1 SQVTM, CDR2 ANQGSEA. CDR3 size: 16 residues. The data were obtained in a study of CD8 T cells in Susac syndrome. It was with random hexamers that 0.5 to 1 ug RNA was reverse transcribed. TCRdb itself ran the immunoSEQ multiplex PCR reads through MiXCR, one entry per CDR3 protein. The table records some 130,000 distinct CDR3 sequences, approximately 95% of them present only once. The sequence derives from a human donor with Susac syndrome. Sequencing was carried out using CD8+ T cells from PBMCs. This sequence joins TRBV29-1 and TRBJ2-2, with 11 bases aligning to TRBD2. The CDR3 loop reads CSVPGTSGRNTGELFF. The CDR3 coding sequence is TGCAGCGTTCCCGGGACTAGCGGAAGAAACACCGGGGAGCTGTTTTTT.